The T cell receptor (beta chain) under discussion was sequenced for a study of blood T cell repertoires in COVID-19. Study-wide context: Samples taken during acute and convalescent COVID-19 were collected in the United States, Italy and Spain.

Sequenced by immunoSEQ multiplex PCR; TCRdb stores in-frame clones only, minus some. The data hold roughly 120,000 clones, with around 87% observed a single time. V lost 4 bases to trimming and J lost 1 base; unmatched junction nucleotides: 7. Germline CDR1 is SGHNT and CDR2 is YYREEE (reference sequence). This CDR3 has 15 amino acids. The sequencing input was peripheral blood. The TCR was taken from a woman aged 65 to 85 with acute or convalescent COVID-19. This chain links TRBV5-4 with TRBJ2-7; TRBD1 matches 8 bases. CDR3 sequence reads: CASSPGTGFSYEQYF. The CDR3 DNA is TGTGCCAGCAGCCCAGGGACAGGCTTTTCCTACGAGCAGTACTTC.